This paragraph covers one T cell receptor (beta chain) sequence. Antigen unknown. The sample comes from a study of graft-versus-host responses after intestinal transplantation. Across the study: Recipients had multivisceral, liver-intestinal, or isolated intestinal transplants. Induction with anti-thymocyte globulin, then tacrolimus and steroids for around three years, was given to all recipients. Notes on the study in general: GvH clones occurred in recipient marrow; some first appeared in ileum or blood.

The method was immunoSEQ multiplex PCR; TCRdb's version includes in-frame clones alone and lacks a portion of them. The data hold fewer than 30,000 clones, with nearly 90% observed a single time. J gave up 6 bases and V 8 bases, and 10 bases lay outside the gene matches. The CDR3 is made up of 14 amino acids. Per the germline V gene, CDR1 is WNHNN and CDR2 is SYGVQD (reference sequence). This specimen was PBMCs, taken about 15 months after intestinal transplantation. The origin of this receptor is a human patient who received an intestinal transplant, so some T cells may come from the graft donor. The chain recombines TRBV10-1 with TRBJ2-7; TRBD1 aligns across 10 bases. The CDR3 region is CASCRDRGYSEQYF. DNA of the CDR3: TGCGCCAGCTGCCGGGACAGGGGCTATTCCGAGCAGTACTTC.